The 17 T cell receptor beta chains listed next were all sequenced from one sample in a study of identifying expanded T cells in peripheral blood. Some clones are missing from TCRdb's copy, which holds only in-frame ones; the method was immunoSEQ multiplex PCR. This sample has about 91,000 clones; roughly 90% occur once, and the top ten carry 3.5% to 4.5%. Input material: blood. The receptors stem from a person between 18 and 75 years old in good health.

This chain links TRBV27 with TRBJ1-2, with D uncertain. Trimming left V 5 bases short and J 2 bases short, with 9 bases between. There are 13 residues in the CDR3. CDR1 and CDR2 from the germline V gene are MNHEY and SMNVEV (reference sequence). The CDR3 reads CASSSRLNYGYTF. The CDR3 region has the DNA TGTGCCAGCAGTAGCCGTCTCAACTATGGCTACACCTTC.

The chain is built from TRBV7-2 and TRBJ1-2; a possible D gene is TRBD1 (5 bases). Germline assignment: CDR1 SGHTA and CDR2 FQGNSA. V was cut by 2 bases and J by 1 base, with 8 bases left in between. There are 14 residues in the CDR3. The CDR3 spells CASSLQGVNYGYTF. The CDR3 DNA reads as TGTGCCAGCAGCTTACAGGGAGTTAACTATGGCTACACCTTC.

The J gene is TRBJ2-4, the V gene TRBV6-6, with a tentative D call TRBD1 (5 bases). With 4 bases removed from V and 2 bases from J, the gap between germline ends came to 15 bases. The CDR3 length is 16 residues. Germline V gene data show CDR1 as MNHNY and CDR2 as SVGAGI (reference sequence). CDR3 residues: CASSSQGSGSKNIQYF. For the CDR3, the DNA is TGTGCCAGCAGTTCTCAGGGCTCTGGTTCCAAAAACATTCAGTACTTC.

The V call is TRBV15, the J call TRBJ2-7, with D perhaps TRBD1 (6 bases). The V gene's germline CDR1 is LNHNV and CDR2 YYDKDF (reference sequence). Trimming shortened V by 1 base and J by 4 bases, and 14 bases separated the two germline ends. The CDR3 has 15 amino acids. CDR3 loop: CATSRAPPTGYEQYF. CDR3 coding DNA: TGTGCCACCAGCAGAGCCCCCCCAACAGGGTACGAGCAGTACTTC.

CDR3: CASSQDREETQYF. CDR3 bases: TGCGCCAGCAGCCAAGATCGGGAAGAGACCCAGTACTTC. The chain combines TRBV4-1 with TRBJ2-5; D not certain. This CDR3 contains 13 residues. Trimming shortened V by 0 bases and J by 3 bases, and 5 bases separated the two germline ends. Germline V gives CDR1 MGHRA, CDR2 YSYEKL.

The CDR3 coding sequence is TGTGCCAGCAGTCCCAGCCGGGGGAACAATCAGCCCCAGCATTTT. Translating it yields CASSPSRGNNQPQHF. The chain carries TRBV2 and TRBJ1-5, with D tentatively TRBD1 (5 bases). This CDR3 comprises 15 residues. The V and J ends lost 5 bases and 3 bases respectively, with 14 bases between them. Germline V gene lookup returns CDR1 SNHLY and CDR2 FYNNEI.

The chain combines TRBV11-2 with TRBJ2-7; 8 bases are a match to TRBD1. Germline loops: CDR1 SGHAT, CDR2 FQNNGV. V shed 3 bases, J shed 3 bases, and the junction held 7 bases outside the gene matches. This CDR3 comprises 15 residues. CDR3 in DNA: TGTGCCAGCAGCTTTTCCGGGACAGGCTTCTACGAGCAGTACTTC. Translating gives CASSFSGTGFYEQYF.

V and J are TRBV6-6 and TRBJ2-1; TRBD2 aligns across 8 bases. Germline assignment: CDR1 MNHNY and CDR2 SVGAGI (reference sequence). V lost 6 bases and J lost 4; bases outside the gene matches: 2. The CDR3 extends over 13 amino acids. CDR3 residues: CASSGRDYNEQFF. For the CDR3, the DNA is TGTGCCAGCAGCGGGAGGGATTACAATGAGCAGTTCTTC.

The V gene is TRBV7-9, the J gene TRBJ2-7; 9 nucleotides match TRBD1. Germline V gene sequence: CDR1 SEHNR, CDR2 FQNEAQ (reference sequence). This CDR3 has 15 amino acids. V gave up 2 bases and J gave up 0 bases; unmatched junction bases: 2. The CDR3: CASSLRQGVSYEQYF. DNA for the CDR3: TGTGCCAGCAGCTTAAGACAGGGGGTCTCCTACGAGCAGTACTTC. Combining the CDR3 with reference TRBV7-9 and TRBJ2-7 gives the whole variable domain DTGVSQNPRHKITKRGQNVTFRCDPISEHNRLYWYRQTLGQGPEFLTYFQNEAQLEKSRLLSDRFSAERPKGSFSTLEIQRTEQGDSAMYLCASSLRQGVSYEQYFGPGTRLTVT.

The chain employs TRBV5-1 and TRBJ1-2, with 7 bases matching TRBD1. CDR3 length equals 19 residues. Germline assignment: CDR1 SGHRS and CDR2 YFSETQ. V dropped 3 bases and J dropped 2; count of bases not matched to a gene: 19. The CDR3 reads CASSWNRGGMTGRNYGYTF. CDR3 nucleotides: TGCGCCAGCAGCTGGAACAGGGGTGGAATGACCGGAAGAAACTATGGCTACACCTTC.

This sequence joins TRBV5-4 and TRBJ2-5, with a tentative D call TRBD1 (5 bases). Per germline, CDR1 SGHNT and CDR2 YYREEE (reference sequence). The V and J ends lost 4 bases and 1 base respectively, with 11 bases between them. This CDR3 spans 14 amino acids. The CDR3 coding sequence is TGTGCCAGCAGCCCCACAGGTACCCAAGAGACCCAGTACTTC. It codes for CASSPTGTQETQYF.

The CDR3 bases are TGTGCCAGCCGTCCGGGACAGGGGGGGAATCAGCCCCAGCATTTT. This gives the protein CASRPGQGGNQPQHF. The rearrangement joins TRBV28 to TRBJ1-5; 11 positions agree with TRBD1. The germline V gene has CDR1 MDHEN and CDR2 SYDVKM. This CDR3 contains 15 residues. V was pared by 8 bases and J by 4 bases, with 7 bases of the junction left unmatched.

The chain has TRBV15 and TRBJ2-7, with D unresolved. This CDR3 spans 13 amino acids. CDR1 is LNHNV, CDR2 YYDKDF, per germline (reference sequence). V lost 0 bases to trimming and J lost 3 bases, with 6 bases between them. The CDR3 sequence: CATSRDGGYEQYF. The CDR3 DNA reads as TGTGCCACCAGCAGAGACGGCGGCTACGAGCAGTACTTC.

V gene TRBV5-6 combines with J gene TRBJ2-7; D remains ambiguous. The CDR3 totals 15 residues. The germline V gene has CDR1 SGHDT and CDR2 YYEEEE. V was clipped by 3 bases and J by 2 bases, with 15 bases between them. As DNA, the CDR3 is TGTGCCAGCAGCTGGAAACAGAGTTCTACCTACGAGCAGTACTTC. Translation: CASSWKQSSTYEQYF. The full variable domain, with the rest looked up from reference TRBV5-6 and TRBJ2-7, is DAGVTQSPTHLIKTRGQQVTLRCSPKSGHDTVSWYQQALGQGPQFIFQYYEEEERQRGNFPDRFSGHQFPNYSSELNVNALLLGDSALYLCASSWKQSSTYEQYFGPGTRLTVT.

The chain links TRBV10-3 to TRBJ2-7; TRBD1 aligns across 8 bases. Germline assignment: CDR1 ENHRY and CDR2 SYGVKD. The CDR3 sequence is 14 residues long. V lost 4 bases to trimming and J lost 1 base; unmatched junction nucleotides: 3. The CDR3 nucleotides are TGTGCCATCAGTGGACAGGGGTTATCCTACGAGCAGTACTTC. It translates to CAISGQGLSYEQYF.

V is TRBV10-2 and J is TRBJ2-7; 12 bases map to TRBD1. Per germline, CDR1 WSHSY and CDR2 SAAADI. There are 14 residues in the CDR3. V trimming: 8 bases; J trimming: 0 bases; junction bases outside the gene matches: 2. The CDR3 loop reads CASRDRGPSYEQYF. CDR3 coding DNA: TGCGCCAGCCGGGACAGGGGGCCCTCCTACGAGCAGTACTTC.

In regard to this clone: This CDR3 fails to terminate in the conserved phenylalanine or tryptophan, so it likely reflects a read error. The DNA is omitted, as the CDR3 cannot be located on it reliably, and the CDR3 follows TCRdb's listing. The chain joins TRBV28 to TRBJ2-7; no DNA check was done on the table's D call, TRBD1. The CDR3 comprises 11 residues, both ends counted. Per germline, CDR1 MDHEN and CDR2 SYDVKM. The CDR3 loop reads CASSLTQGTLI.